The clone carrying this T cell receptor (beta chain) was seen ten or more times. The target antigen is unknown. The V segment lost 3 bases and the J segment 7 bases; nucleotides outside the gene matches: 7. This CDR3 is 15 amino acids long. The V gene's germline CDR1 is KGHSH and CDR2 LQKENI. Cells sorted as Tregs were CD4+, CD25+ and CD127-/low. Study-level findings and limits: The TCR gene usage of tumor memory CD4+ T cells clustered together with blood and lymph node memory CD4+ cells and with lymph node naive CD4+ cells.

After constant-region reverse-primer amplification, full-length variable regions underwent semi-nested PCR with Nested Universal Primer A. TCRdb passed the 5' RACE reads through MiXCR, listing each CDR3 protein once. The sample shows around 30,000 distinct CDR3 sequences, roughly a quarter of them seen only once. This clonotype originated in a female donor with breast cancer. The chain combines TRBV18 with TRBJ2-2; TRBD1 aligns across 8 bases. The sequenced sample consisted of tumor-infiltrating Tregs sorted from the breast tumor. The CDR3 region has the DNA TGTGCCAGCTCACCGGACAGGGCAAAGCTCGGGGAGCTGTTTTTT. It is translated as CASSPDRAKLGELFF. Full variable domain (remainder filled in from reference TRBV18 and TRBJ2-2): NAGVMQNPRHLVRRRGQEARLRCSPMKGHSHVYWYRQLPEEGLKFMVYLQKENIIDESGMPKERFSAEFPKEGPSILRIQQVVRGDSAAYFCASSPDRAKLGELFFGEGSRLTVL.